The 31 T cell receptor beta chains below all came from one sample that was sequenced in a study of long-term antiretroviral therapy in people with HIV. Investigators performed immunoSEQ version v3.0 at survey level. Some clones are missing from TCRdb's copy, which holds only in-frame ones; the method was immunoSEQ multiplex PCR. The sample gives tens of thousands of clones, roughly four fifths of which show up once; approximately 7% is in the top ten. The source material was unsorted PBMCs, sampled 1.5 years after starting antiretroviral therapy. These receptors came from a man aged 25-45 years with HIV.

In nucleotides, the CDR3 is TGTGCCAGCAGCTCGATGCAACTAGCGGGACAAGAGACCCAGTACTTC. Its protein product is CASSSMQLAGQETQYF. The chain recombines TRBV5-4 with TRBJ2-5; 10 bases are a match to TRBD2. The CDR3 is 16 residues long. Germline CDR1 SGHNT, CDR2 YYREEE (reference sequence). V lost 3 bases and J lost 2; bases outside the gene matches: 7.

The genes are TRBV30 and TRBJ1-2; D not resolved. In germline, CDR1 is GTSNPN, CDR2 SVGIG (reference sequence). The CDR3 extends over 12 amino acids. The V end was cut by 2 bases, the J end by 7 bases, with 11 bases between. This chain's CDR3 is CAWSSTVGGYTF. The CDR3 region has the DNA TGTGCCTGGAGTTCGACGGTGGGTGGCTACACCTTC.

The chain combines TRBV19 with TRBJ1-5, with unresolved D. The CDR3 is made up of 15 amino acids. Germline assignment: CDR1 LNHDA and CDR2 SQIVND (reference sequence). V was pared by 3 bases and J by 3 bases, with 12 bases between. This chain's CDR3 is CASSIRAEVNQPQHF. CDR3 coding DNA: TGTGCCAGTAGTATTCGGGCGGAGGTCAATCAGCCCCAGCATTTT.

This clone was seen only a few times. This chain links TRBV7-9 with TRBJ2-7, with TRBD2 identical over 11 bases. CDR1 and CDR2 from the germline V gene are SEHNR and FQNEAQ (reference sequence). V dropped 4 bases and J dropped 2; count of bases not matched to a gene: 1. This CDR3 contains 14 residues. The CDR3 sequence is CASSSGLAAYEQYF. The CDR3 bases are TGTGCCAGCAGCTCGGGACTAGCGGCCTACGAGCAGTACTTC.

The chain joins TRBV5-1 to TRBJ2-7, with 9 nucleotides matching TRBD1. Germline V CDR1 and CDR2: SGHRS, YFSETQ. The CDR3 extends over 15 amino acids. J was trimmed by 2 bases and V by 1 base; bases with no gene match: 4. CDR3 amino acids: CASSLRQGDAYEQYF. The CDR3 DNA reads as TGCGCCAGCAGCTTGAGACAGGGGGATGCCTACGAGCAGTACTTC.

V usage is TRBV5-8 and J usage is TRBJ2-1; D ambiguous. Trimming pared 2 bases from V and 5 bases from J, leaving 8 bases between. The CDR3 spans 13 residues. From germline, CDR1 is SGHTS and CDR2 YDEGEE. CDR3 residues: CASSFDLNNEQFF. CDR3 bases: TGTGCCAGCAGCTTCGACCTAAACAATGAGCAGTTCTTC.

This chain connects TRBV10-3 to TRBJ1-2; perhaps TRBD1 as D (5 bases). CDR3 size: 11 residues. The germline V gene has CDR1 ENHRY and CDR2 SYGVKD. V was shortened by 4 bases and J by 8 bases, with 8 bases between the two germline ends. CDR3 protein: CAISADTGYTF. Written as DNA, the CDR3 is TGTGCCATCAGTGCGGACACAGGCTACACCTTC.

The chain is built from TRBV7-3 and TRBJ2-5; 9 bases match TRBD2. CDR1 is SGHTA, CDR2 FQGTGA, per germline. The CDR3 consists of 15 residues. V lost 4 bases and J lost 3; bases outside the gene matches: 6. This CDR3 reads CASSWAGGPEETQYF. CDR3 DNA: TGTGCCAGCAGCTGGGCGGGGGGGCCTGAAGAGACCCAGTACTTC.

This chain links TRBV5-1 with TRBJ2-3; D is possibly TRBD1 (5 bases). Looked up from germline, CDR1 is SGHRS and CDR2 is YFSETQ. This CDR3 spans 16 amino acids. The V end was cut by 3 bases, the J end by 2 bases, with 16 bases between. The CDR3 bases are TGCGCCAGCAGCTCCGAAGGGGATTCGGACACAGATACGCAGTATTTT. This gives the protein CASSSEGDSDTDTQYF.

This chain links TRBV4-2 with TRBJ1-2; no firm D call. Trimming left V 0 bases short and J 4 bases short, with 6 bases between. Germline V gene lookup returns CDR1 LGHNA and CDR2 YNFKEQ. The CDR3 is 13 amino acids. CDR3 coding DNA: TGTGCCAGCAGCCAAGATGGACTCTATGGCTACACCTTC. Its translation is CASSQDGLYGYTF.

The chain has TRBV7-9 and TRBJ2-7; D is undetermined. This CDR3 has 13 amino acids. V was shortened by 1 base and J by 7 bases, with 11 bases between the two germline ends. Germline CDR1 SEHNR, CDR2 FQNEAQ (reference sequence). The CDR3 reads CASSLDPAREQYF. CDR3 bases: TGTGCCAGCAGCTTAGATCCAGCAAGGGAGCAGTACTTC.

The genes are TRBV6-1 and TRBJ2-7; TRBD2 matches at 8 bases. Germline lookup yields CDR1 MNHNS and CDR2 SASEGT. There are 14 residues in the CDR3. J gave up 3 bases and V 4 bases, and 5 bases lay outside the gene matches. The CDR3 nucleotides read TGTGCCAGCAGTGCCCATCGGGGGGGCTACGAGCAGTACTTC. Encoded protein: CASSAHRGGYEQYF.

The CDR3 sequence: CASSFGTEGTYEQYF. CDR3 sequence (DNA): TGCGCCAGCAGCTTCGGGACAGAGGGAACCTACGAGCAGTACTTC. The J gene is TRBJ2-7, the V gene TRBV5-1; 7 bases are shared with TRBD1. CDR3 length: 15 amino acids. V gave up 2 bases and J gave up 2 bases; unmatched junction bases: 7. Germline CDR1 SGHRS, CDR2 YFSETQ.

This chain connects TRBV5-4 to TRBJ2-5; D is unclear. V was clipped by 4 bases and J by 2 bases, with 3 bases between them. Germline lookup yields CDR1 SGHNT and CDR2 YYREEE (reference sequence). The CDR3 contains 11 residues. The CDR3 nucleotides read TGTGCCAGCAGCAATCAAGAGACCCAGTACTTC. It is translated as CASSNQETQYF.

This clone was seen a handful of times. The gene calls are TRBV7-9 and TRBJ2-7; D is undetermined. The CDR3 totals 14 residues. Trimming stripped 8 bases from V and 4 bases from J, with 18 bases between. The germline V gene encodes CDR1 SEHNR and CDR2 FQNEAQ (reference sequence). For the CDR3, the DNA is TGTGCCAGCGGGCTCCACCAGCCTTCTTACGAGCAGTACTTC. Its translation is CASGLHQPSYEQYF.

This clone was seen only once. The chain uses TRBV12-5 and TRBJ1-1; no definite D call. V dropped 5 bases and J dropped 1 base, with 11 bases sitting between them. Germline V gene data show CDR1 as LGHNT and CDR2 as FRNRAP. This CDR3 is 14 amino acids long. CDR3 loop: CASGKGLENTEAFF. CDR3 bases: TGTGCTAGTGGTAAAGGACTGGAGAACACTGAAGCTTTCTTT.

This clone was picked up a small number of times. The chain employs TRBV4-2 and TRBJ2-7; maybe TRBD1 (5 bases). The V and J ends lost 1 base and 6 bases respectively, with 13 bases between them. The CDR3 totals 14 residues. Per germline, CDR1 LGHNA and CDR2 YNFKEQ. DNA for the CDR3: TGTGCCAGCAGCCAAGGGGGCGCTCAGCTCGAGCAGTACTTC. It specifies CASSQGGAQLEQYF.

This chain's CDR3 is CASRRGQEVEQYF. As DNA, the CDR3 is TGTGCCAGCAGACGGGGACAGGAGGTCGAGCAGTACTTC. V usage is TRBV5-6 and J usage is TRBJ2-7; TRBD1 aligns across 8 bases. The germline V gene encodes CDR1 SGHDT and CDR2 YYEEEE. This CDR3 region has 13 residues. V was pared by 5 bases and J by 6 bases, with 7 bases of the junction left unmatched.

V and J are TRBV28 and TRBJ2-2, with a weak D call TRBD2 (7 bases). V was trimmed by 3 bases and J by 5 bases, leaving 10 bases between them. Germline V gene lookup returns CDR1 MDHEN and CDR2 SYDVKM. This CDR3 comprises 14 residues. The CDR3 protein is CASSFRGATGELFF. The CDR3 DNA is TGTGCCAGCAGTTTTCGGGGGGCGACCGGGGAGCTGTTTTTT.

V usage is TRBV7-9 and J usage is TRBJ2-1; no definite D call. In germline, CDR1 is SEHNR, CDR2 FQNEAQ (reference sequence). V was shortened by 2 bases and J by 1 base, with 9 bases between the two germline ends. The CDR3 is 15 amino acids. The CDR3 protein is CASSLNGVSYNEQFF. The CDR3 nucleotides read TGTGCCAGCAGCTTAAATGGGGTTTCCTACAATGAGCAGTTCTTC.

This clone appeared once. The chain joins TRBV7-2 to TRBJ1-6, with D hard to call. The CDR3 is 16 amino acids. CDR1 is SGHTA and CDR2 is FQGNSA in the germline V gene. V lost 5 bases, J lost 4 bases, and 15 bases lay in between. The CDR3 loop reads CASSPEPGAYNSPLHF. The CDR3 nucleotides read TGTGCCAGCAGCCCTGAACCGGGAGCGTATAATTCACCCCTCCACTTT. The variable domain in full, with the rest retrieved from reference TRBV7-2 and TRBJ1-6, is GAGVSQSPSNKVTEKGKDVELRCDPISGHTALYWYRQSLGQGLEFLIYFQGNSAPDKSGLPSDRFSAERTGGSVSTLTIQRTQQEDSAVYLCASSPEPGAYNSPLHFGNGTRLTVT.

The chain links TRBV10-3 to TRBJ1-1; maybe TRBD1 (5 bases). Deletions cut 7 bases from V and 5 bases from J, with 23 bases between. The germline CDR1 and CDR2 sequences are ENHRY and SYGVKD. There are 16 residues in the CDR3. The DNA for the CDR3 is TGTGCCATCAATGAATTTCCCGGGCGGAGGGGAACTGAAGCTTTCTTT. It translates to CAINEFPGRRGTEAFF.

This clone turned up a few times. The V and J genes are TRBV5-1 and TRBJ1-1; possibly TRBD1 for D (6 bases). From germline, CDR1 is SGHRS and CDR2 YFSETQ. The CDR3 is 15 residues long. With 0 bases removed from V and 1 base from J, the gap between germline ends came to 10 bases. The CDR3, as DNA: TGCGCCAGCAGCTTGGCACAGGGAGCGAACACTGAAGCTTTCTTT. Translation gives CASSLAQGANTEAFF.

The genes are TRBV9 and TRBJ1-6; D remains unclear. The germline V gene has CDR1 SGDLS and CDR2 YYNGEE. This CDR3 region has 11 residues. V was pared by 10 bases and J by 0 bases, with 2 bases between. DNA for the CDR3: TGTGCCGGCTCCTATAATTCACCCCTCCACTTT. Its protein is CAGSYNSPLHF. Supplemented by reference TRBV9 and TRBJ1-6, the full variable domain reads DSGVTQTPKHLITATGQRVTLRCSPRSGDLSVYWYQQSLDQGLQFLIQYYNGEERAKGNILERFSAQQFPDLHSELNLSSLELGDSALYFCAGSYNSPLHFGNGTRLTVT.

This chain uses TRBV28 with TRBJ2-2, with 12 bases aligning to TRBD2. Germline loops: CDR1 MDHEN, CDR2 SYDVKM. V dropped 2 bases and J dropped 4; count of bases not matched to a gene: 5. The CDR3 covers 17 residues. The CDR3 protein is CASSLLAGGRFTGELFF. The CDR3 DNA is TGTGCCAGCAGTTTACTAGCGGGAGGGCGTTTCACCGGGGAGCTGTTTTTT.

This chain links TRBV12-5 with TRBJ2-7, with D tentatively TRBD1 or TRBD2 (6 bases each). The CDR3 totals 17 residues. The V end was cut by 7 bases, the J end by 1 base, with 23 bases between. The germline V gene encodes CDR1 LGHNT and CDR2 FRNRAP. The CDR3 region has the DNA TGTGCTAGTGCCCCGTCACAGGGAATGGAGGGTTCCTACGAGCAGTACTTC. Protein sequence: CASAPSQGMEGSYEQYF.

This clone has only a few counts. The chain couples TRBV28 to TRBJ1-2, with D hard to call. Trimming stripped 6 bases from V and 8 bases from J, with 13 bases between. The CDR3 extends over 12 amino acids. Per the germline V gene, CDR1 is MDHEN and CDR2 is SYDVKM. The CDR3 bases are TGTGCCAGCAGGAAGGAGGCCAGCGGCTACACCTTC. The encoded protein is CASRKEASGYTF.

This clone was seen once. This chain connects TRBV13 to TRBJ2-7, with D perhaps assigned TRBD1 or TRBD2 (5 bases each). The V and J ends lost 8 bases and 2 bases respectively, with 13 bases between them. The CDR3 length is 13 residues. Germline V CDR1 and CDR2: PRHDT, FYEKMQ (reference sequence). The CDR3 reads CASHERGPYEQYF. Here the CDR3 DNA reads TGTGCCAGCCACGAACGGGGACCCTACGAGCAGTACTTC.

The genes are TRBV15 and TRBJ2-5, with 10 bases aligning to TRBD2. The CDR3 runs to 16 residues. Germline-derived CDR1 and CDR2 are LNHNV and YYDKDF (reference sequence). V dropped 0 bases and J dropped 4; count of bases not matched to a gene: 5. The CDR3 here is CATSRELAGGLETQYF. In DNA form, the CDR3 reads TGTGCCACCAGCAGAGAATTAGCGGGGGGATTAGAGACCCAGTACTTC.

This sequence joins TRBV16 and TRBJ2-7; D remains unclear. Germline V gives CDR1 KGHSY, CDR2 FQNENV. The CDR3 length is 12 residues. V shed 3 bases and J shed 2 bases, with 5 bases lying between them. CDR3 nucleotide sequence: TGTGCCAGCAGCCAGGCAACCTACGAGCAGTACTTC. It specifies CASSQATYEQYF.

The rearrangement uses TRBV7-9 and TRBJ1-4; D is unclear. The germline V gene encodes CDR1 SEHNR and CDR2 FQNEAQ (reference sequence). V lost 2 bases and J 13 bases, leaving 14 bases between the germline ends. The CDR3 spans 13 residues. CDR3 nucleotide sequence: TGTGCCAGCAGCTTAAATCCTCCAGTTAGACTGTTTTTT. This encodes CASSLNPPVRLFF. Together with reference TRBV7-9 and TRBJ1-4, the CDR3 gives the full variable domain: DTGVSQNPRHKITKRGQNVTFRCDPISEHNRLYWYRQTLGQGPEFLTYFQNEAQLEKSRLLSDRFSAERPKGSFSTLEIQRTEQGDSAMYLCASSLNPPVRLFFGSGTQLSVL.